These 11 T cell receptor beta chains were sequenced from one sample in a study of CD8+ T cells in alopecia areata (dated 2018 in TCRdb). Sample treatment or condition, as interpreted from the label and publication: oral pan-JAK inhibitor, 5-10 mg twice daily. Library generation was performed with the immunoSEQ multiplex PCR assay. For TCR sequencing, RNA was extracted from every sample and reverse transcribed into cDNA to serve as template. Not all clones reach the TCRdb copy of this immuneACCESS table, which keeps in-frame sequences only. Checked studies attribute under half of the gap to unresolved V genes and leave the rest unexplained. This sample comprises 250,000 to 350,000 clones, 60% of them detected only once. Jointly, the top ten make up about 0.9% of the sample. Sequences were derived from CD4+ T cells sorted from blood, sampled around week 54, from a patient treated with tofacitinib. The receptors were sampled from a human donor with alopecia areata.

The chain carries TRBV5-1 and TRBJ1-5; D remains ambiguous. The CDR3 sequence is 15 residues long. Looked up from germline, CDR1 is SGHRS and CDR2 is YFSETQ. Trimming took 1 base from V and 3 from J, leaving 11 bases between them. CDR3 sequence: CASSLLGLINQPQHF. The CDR3 DNA is TGCGCCAGCAGCTTGCTAGGCCTGATCAATCAGCCCCAGCATTTT.

V and J are TRBV18 and TRBJ1-5; no definite D call. Looked up from germline, CDR1 is KGHSH and CDR2 is LQKENI. The V gene lost 3 bases and the J gene lost 0 bases, with 9 bases spanning the gap. The CDR3 contains 15 residues. The CDR3 DNA is TGTGCCAGCTCACCCGGACCGATTAGCAATCAGCCCCAGCATTTT. It translates to CASSPGPISNQPQHF.

The genes are TRBV7-3 and TRBJ2-3; 8 nucleotides align to TRBD2. Germline V gene sequence: CDR1 SGHTA, CDR2 FQGTGA. The CDR3 covers 14 residues. J lost 3 bases, V lost 1 base, and 0 bases had no gene match. The chain's CDR3 is CASSLIAGTDTQYF. The CDR3 bases are TGTGCCAGCAGCTTAATAGCGGGGACAGATACGCAGTATTTT.

V and J are TRBV18 and TRBJ2-5; either TRBD1 or TRBD2 may fit D (5 bases each). The CDR3 is 15 residues long. The V gene lost 1 base and the J gene lost 0 bases, with 9 bases spanning the gap. CDR1 and CDR2 (germline): KGHSH, LQKENI. The CDR3 loop is CASSPLSGHQETQYF. In DNA form, the CDR3 reads TGTGCCAGCTCACCACTCTCGGGACACCAAGAGACCCAGTACTTC. Drawing the rest from reference TRBV18 and TRBJ2-5, the complete variable domain is NAGVMQNPRHLVRRRGQEARLRCSPMKGHSHVYWYRQLPEEGLKFMVYLQKENIIDESGMPKERFSAEFPKEGPSILRIQQVVRGDSAAYFCASSPLSGHQETQYFGPGTRLLVL.

V is TRBV7-2 and J is TRBJ2-7; D is possibly TRBD2 (5 bases). The CDR3 sequence is 15 residues long. Germline CDR1 and CDR2: SGHTA and FQGNSA. The ends were cut back, 5 bases at V and 3 bases at J, with 17 bases in the middle. CDR3 sequence: CASSPTYGELYEQYF. The CDR3 DNA is TGTGCCAGCAGCCCTACTTACGGGGAACTCTACGAGCAGTACTTC.

The chain recombines TRBV5-1 with TRBJ1-1, with D perhaps matching TRBD1 (5 bases). This CDR3 comprises 16 residues. V lost 0 bases and J lost 0, with 12 bases in between. Looked up from germline, CDR1 is SGHRS and CDR2 is YFSETQ. CDR3 bases: TGCGCCAGCAGCTTGGGTCGGACACCCATGAACACTGAAGCTTTCTTT. This gives the protein CASSLGRTPMNTEAFF. The entire variable domain, with the rest obtained from reference TRBV5-1 and TRBJ1-1, is as follows: KAGVTQTPRYLIKTRGQQVTLSCSPISGHRSVSWYQQTPGQGLQFLFEYFSETQRNKGNFPGRFSGRQFSNSRSEMNVSTLELGDSALYLCASSLGRTPMNTEAFFGQGTRLTVV.

This chain connects TRBV2 to TRBJ2-7; 8 nucleotides align to TRBD1. The CDR3 covers 14 residues. Germline CDR1 is SNHLY and CDR2 is FYNNEI. With 2 bases clipped from V and 2 bases from J, the junction kept 2 bases outside the gene matches. CDR3 sequence reads: CASSEQGATYEQYF. For the CDR3, the DNA is TGTGCCAGCAGTGAACAGGGGGCAACCTACGAGCAGTACTTC. The variable domain in full, completed from reference TRBV2 and TRBJ2-7, reads EPEVTQTPSHQVTQMGQEVILRCVPISNHLYFYWYRQILGQKVEFLVSFYNNEISEKSEIFDDQFSVERPDGSNFTLKIRSTKLEDSAMYFCASSEQGATYEQYFGPGTRLTVT.

This clone came up a few times. V usage is TRBV5-6 and J usage is TRBJ2-1; a possible D gene is TRBD1 (5 bases). Germline V gives CDR1 SGHDT, CDR2 YYEEEE. CDR3 size: 16 residues. V was shortened by 4 bases and J by 3 bases, with 17 bases between the two germline ends. DNA for the CDR3: TGTGCCAGCAGCCTCCTGGACATCGACCTCTACAATGAGCAGTTCTTC. Encoded protein: CASSLLDIDLYNEQFF.

The gene calls are TRBV29-1 and TRBJ2-3; no definite D call. Per the germline V gene, CDR1 is SQVTM and CDR2 is ANQGSEA. V was clipped by 3 bases and J by 2 bases, with 9 bases between them. This CDR3 has 13 amino acids. In nucleotides, the CDR3 is TGCAGCGTTGATAAGAATAACACAGATACGCAGTATTTT. Translated: CSVDKNNTDTQYF.

J is TRBJ1-1 and V is TRBV5-1, with D unclear. Germline values: CDR1 SGHRS, CDR2 YFSETQ. The CDR3 is 15 residues long. Trimming pared 4 bases from V and 2 bases from J, leaving 15 bases between. CDR3 sequence (DNA): TGCGCCAGCAGCGTTGATAATGGGCCTAACACTGAAGCTTTCTTT. As protein: CASSVDNGPNTEAFF.

J is TRBJ2-5 and V is TRBV11-2, with 11 bases identical to TRBD2. V trimming: 5 bases; J trimming: 5 bases; junction bases outside the gene matches: 10. Germline CDR1 SGHAT, CDR2 FQNNGV. The CDR3 consists of 16 residues. The chain's CDR3 is CASSINSGGAGETQYF. The CDR3 nucleotides are TGTGCCAGCAGCATAAATAGCGGGGGGGCCGGCGAGACCCAGTACTTC.